Listed here are 2 T cell receptor beta chains from one sample, sequenced in a study of identical twins listed by TCRdb under 2016. Libraries were built with 5' RACE. The instrument was an Illumina HiSeq 2000. Through fastp at Q25 and MiXCR, TCRdb rebuilt clones from the public reads, retaining in-frame beta chains. Every entry covers one CDR3 protein and lists the most common genes and DNA from its rows. The sample has 750,000 to 950,000 distinct CDR3 sequences on record, around 12% of them singletons. Around 1.5% of the sample lies in the top ten. The sample was also linked to a second study, of yellow fever vaccine responses in identical twins.

Sequencing was carried out using PBMCs. These receptors came from a woman between 18 and 30 years old in good health.

The genes are TRBV19 and TRBJ2-1; TRBD2 agrees at 8 bases. This CDR3 spans 13 amino acids. CDR1 and CDR2 from the germline V gene are LNHDA and SQIVND (reference sequence). Trimming at V came to 5 bases and at J to 8 bases, leaving 5 bases not matched to a gene. The CDR3 spells CASSAGTRHEQFF. The CDR3 region has the DNA TGTGCCAGTAGTGCCGGGACTAGGCATGAGCAGTTCTTC.

V usage is TRBV18 and J usage is TRBJ1-3; TRBD1 might be the D (5 bases). Germline V gene data show CDR1 as KGHSH and CDR2 as LQKENI. This CDR3 spans 15 amino acids. V gave up 3 bases and J gave up 2 bases, with 11 bases separating them. The CDR3 DNA follows: TGTGCCAGCTCACCCATAGGGACGGCTGGAAACACCATATATTTT. Amino acids: CASSPIGTAGNTIYF.